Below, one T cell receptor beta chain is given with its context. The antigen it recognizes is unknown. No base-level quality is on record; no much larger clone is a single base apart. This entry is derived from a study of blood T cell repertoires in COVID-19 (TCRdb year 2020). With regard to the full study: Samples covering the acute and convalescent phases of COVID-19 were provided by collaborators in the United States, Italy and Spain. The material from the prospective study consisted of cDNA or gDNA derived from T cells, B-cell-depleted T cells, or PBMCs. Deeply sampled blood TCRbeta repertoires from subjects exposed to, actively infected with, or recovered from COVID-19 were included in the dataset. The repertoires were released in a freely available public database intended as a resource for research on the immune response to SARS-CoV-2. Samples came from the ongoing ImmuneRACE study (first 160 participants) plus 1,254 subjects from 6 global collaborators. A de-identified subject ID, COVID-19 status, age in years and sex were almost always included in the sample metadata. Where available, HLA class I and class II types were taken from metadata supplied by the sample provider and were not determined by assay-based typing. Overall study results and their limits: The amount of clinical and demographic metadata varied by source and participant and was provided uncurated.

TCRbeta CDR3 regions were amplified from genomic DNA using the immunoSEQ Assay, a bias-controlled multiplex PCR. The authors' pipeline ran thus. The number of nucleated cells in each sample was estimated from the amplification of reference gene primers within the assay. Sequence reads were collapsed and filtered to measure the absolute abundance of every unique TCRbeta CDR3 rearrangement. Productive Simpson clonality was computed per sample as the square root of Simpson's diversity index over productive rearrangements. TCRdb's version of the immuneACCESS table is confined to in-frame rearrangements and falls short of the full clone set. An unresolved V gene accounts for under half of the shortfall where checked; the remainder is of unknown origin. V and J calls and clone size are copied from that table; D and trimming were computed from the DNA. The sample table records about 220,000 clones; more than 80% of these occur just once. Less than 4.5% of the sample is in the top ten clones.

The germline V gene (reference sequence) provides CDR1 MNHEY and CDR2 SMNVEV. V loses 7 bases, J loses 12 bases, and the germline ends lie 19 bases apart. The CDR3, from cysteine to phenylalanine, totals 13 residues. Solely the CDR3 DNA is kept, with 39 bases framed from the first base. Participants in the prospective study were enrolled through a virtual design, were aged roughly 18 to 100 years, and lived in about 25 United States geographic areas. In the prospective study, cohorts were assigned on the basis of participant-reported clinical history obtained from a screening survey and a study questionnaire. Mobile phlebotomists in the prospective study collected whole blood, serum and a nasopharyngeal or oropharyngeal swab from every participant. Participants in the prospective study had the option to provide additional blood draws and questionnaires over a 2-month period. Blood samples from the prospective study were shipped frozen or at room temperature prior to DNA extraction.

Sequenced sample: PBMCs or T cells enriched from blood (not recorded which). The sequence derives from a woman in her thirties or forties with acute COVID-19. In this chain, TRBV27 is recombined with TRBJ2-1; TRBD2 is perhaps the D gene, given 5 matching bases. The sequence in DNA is TGTGCCAGCACCCCAATACCTTCCCGGGGGCAGTTCTTC. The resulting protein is CASTPIPSRGQFF.